This T cell receptor (beta chain) comes out of a study of early stage breast cancer tumors. The overall study: Among around twelve ER+/PR+/HER2- tumors, eight were ductal, four lobular.

On this clone itself: What it binds is not known.

The ends were cut back, 5 bases at V and 4 bases at J, with 12 bases in the middle. This CDR3 has 13 amino acids. Germline values: CDR1 LNHDA, CDR2 SQIVND (reference sequence). General study points: Blood repertoires resembled normal breast more than tumor.

Sequenced by immunoSEQ multiplex PCR; TCRdb stores in-frame clones only, minus some. Of roughly 58,000 clones detected, about 90% appear once; the ten largest clones hold around 5%. The sequencing sample was made of blood. The TCR sequence derives from a person in their 70s with breast cancer. The chain couples TRBV19 to TRBJ2-7; D might be TRBD2 (5 bases). CDR3 in amino acids: CASSSGGFYEQYF. The CDR3 bases are TGTGCCAGTAGTTCAGGAGGTTTTTACGAGCAGTACTTC.